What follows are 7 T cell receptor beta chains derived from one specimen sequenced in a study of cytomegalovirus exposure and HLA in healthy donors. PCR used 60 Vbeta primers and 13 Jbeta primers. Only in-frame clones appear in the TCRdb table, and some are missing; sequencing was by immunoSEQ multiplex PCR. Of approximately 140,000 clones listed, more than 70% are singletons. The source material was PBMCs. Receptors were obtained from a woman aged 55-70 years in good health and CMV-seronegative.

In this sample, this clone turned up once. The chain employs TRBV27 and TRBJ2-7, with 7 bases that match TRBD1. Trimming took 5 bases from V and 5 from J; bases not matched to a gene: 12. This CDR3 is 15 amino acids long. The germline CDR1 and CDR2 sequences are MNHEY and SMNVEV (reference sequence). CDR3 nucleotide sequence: TGTGCCAGCAGTAGCGCTCGACAGGGAATAAACGAGCAGTACTTC. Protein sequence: CASSSARQGINEQYF.

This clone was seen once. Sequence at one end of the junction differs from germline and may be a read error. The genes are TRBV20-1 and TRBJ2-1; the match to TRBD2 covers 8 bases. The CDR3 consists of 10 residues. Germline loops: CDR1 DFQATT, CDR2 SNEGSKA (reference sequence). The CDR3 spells CSARAGVQFF. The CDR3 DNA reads TGCAGTGCGAGAGCGGGAGTGCAGTTCTTC.

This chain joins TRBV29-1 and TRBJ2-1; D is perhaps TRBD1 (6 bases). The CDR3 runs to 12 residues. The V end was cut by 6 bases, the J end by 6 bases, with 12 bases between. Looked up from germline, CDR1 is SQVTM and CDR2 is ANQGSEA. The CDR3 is CSVRRQVNEQFF. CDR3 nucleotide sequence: TGCAGCGTACGGCGACAGGTCAATGAGCAGTTCTTC.

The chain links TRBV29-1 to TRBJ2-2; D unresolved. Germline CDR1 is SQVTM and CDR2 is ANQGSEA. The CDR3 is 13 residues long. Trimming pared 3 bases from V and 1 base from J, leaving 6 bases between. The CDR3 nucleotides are TGCAGCGTTGACCGACAGAACACCGGGGAGCTGTTTTTT. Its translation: CSVDRQNTGELFF.

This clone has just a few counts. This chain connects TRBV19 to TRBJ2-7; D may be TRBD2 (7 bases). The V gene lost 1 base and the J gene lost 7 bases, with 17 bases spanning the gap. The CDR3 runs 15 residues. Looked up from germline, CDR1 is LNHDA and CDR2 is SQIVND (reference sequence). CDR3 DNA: TGTGCCAGTAGTATAGTTCTCGGGGGGCGGAATGAGCAGTACTTC. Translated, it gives CASSIVLGGRNEQYF.

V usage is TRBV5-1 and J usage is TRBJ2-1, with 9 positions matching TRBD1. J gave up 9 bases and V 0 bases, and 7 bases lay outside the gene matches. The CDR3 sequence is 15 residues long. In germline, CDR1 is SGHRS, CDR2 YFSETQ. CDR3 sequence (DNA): TGCGCCAGCAGCTTGGGGGACAGGGATATCGGTGAGCAGTTCTTC. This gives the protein CASSLGDRDIGEQFF.

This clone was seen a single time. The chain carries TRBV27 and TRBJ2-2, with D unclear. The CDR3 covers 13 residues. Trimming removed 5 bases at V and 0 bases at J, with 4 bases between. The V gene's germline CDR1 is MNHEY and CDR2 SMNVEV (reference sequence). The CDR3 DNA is TGTGCCAGCAGTATCGCGAACACCGGGGAGCTGTTTTTT. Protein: CASSIANTGELFF.